The 21 T cell receptor beta chains reported below all come from one sample, sequenced in a study of shared clonotypes between healthy human individuals. TCRdb keeps only in-frame clones here, not all; method: immunoSEQ multiplex PCR. This sample has hundreds of thousands of clones, with more than 75% found just once. Material for sequencing was memory CD8+ T cells sorted from blood. Specified subset: CD45RO+ cells pooled with CCR7-negative TemRA cells. These receptors came from a man in his late teens or twenties in good health.

This clone was seen just once. The rearrangement joins TRBV5-1 to TRBJ2-1; no firm D call. The CDR3 totals 13 residues. Germline assignment: CDR1 SGHRS and CDR2 YFSETQ. Trimming removed 5 bases at V and 7 bases at J, with 13 bases between. This CDR3 reads CASRVLLRNEQFF. CDR3 DNA: TGCGCCAGCAGGGTACTTCTTAGAAATGAGCAGTTCTTC. Full variable domain (missing parts from reference TRBV5-1 and TRBJ2-1): KAGVTQTPRYLIKTRGQQVTLSCSPISGHRSVSWYQQTPGQGLQFLFEYFSETQRNKGNFPGRFSGRQFSNSRSEMNVSTLELGDSALYLCASRVLLRNEQFFGPGTRLTVL.

V and J are TRBV5-1 and TRBJ2-5; D gene uncertain. V shed 3 bases and J shed 1 base, with 10 bases lying between them. CDR1 and CDR2 (germline): SGHRS, YFSETQ. The CDR3 covers 14 residues. The CDR3 spells CASSWRRVQETQYF. The CDR3 DNA follows: TGCGCCAGCAGCTGGCGTCGGGTCCAAGAGACCCAGTACTTC.

This clone was counted a single time. The chain employs TRBV5-4 and TRBJ1-4, with D uncertain. CDR3 length: 14 residues. Between the trimmed V and J ends, which lost 2 bases and 8 bases, there was a span of 13 bases. CDR1 SGHNT and CDR2 YYREEE come from the germline V gene (reference sequence). The CDR3 here is CASSFWSPGEKLFF. The CDR3 coding sequence is TGTGCCAGCAGCTTCTGGTCCCCGGGGGAAAAACTGTTTTTT.

In this sample, this clone is medium-sized. J is TRBJ2-4 and V is TRBV6-6, with D perhaps matching TRBD2 (7 bases). Germline lookup yields CDR1 MNHNY and CDR2 SVGAGI (reference sequence). There are 16 residues in the CDR3. The germline V and J ends were trimmed by 4 bases and 5 bases, with 18 bases remaining between them. The CDR3 sequence is CASSFPSGGNENIQYF. The CDR3 DNA follows: TGTGCCAGCAGTTTTCCTTCGGGGGGCAATGAAAACATTCAGTACTTC.

The J gene is TRBJ1-4, the V gene TRBV13; D gene ambiguous. V was pared by 5 bases and J by 8 bases, with 9 bases between. The length of the CDR3 is 12 residues. The V gene's germline CDR1 is PRHDT and CDR2 FYEKMQ (reference sequence). The CDR3 here is CASSSMGEKLFF. The CDR3 nucleotides read TGTGCCAGCAGCAGTATGGGGGAAAAACTGTTTTTT. Using reference TRBV13 and TRBJ1-4 for the parts outside the CDR3, the full variable domain is AAGVIQSPRHLIKEKRETATLKCYPIPRHDTVYWYQQGPGQDPQFLISFYEKMQSDKGSIPDRFSAQQFSDYHSELNMSSLELGDSALYFCASSSMGEKLFFGSGTQLSVL.

The genes are TRBV7-3 and TRBJ2-2, with 10 bases identical to TRBD2. This CDR3 region has 17 residues. Germline loops: CDR1 SGHTA, CDR2 FQGTGA. V lost 3 bases, J lost 3 bases, and 7 bases stayed unmatched. For the CDR3, the DNA is TGTGCCAGCAGCTTCCTGGCGGGGACTAGCGACACCGGGGAGCTGTTTTTT. Translating gives CASSFLAGTSDTGELFF.

The gene calls are TRBV9 and TRBJ1-2; 8 nucleotides match TRBD1. The V gene's germline CDR1 is SGDLS and CDR2 YYNGEE. The CDR3 has 16 residues. Losses at the gene ends were 2 bases for V and 5 bases for J; bases not matched to a gene: 11. The CDR3 here is CASSVSPRTGRYGYTF. Written as DNA, the CDR3 is TGTGCCAGCAGCGTCTCACCCCGGACAGGGCGGTATGGCTACACCTTC.

The chain combines TRBV7-9 with TRBJ1-1, with 10 bases that match TRBD1. From germline, CDR1 is SEHNR and CDR2 FQNEAQ (reference sequence). The CDR3 runs to 15 residues. The junction had 7 bases not matched to a gene; V was cut back by 5 bases and J by 4 bases. CDR3 sequence reads: CASSPRDRGGTEAFF. The CDR3 bases are TGTGCCAGCAGCCCTCGGGACAGGGGAGGCACTGAAGCTTTCTTT.

The chain combines TRBV15 with TRBJ1-3; possibly TRBD1 for D (6 bases). V was clipped by 8 bases and J by 6 bases, with 11 bases between them. Per the germline V gene, CDR1 is LNHNV and CDR2 is YYDKDF (reference sequence). CDR3 length equals 12 residues. The DNA for the CDR3 is TGTGCCACCCAGGGGATCGAAAACACCATATATTTT. Protein sequence: CATQGIENTIYF.

This clone was picked up a small number of times. This chain links TRBV10-3 with TRBJ2-7; D remains ambiguous. V was cut by 0 bases and J by 2 bases, with 11 bases left in between. CDR3 length: 15 residues. Germline V gene data show CDR1 as ENHRY and CDR2 as SYGVKD. The CDR3 protein is CAISESDTLTYEQYF. The CDR3 coding sequence is TGTGCCATCAGTGAGTCAGACACTTTGACCTACGAGCAGTACTTC.

The V gene is TRBV28, the J gene TRBJ1-5; tentative D call: TRBD1 (5 bases). CDR1 is MDHEN and CDR2 is SYDVKM in the germline V gene. V shed 2 bases and J shed 7 bases, with 12 bases lying between them. This CDR3 region has 14 residues. CDR3 region: CASSLRQGGQPQHF. The CDR3 DNA is TGTGCCAGCAGTTTAAGGCAGGGAGGGCAGCCCCAGCATTTT.

V and J are TRBV7-9 and TRBJ1-2; 7 positions match TRBD1. This CDR3 has 14 residues. CDR1 and CDR2 from the germline V gene are SEHNR and FQNEAQ (reference sequence). V lost 3 bases, J lost 5 bases, and 6 bases stayed unmatched. CDR3 protein: CASSFGQASYGYTF. The CDR3 bases are TGTGCCAGCAGCTTTGGACAGGCGAGTTATGGCTACACCTTC.

The chain links TRBV9 to TRBJ2-1, with TRBD2 as a possible D gene (5 bases). V lost 0 bases, J lost 1 base, and 11 bases lay in between. The germline CDR1 and CDR2 sequences are SGDLS and YYNGEE. CDR3 length: 16 amino acids. CDR3: CASSVDSGISYNEQFF. Here the CDR3 DNA reads TGTGCCAGCAGCGTAGACTCGGGAATATCCTACAATGAGCAGTTCTTC.

The chain is built from TRBV9 and TRBJ2-7; 12 nucleotides match TRBD2. This CDR3 spans 15 amino acids. V dropped 4 bases and J dropped 0; count of bases not matched to a gene: 2. CDR1 SGDLS and CDR2 YYNGEE come from the germline V gene. The CDR3 DNA sequence: TGTGCCAGCAGCATGACTAGCGGGAGCTCCTACGAGCAGTACTTC. Translated: CASSMTSGSSYEQYF.

This chain joins TRBV7-9 and TRBJ2-1, with D tentatively TRBD1 (6 bases). Germline CDR1 reads SEHNR; CDR2 reads FQNEAQ (reference sequence). V lost 4 bases and J lost 4, with 11 bases in between. The CDR3 runs to 14 residues. The CDR3 loop reads CASSYGQLYNEQFF. The CDR3 bases are TGTGCCAGCAGCTACGGACAGTTATACAATGAGCAGTTCTTC. Full variable domain (rest looked up from reference TRBV7-9 and TRBJ2-1): DTGVSQNPRHKITKRGQNVTFRCDPISEHNRLYWYRQTLGQGPEFLTYFQNEAQLEKSRLLSDRFSAERPKGSFSTLEIQRTEQGDSAMYLCASSYGQLYNEQFFGPGTRLTVL.

V is TRBV10-3 and J is TRBJ1-1; 9 bases match TRBD1. Unmatched junction bases numbered 10, after V lost 0 bases and J lost 5 bases. Germline-derived CDR1 and CDR2 are ENHRY and SYGVKD. The CDR3 spans 17 residues. The CDR3 spells CAISESNLLTGGTEAFF. The DNA of the CDR3 is TGTGCCATCAGTGAGTCGAACCTTCTGACAGGGGGGACTGAAGCTTTCTTT.

Only one count was recorded for this clone. This chain uses TRBV2 with TRBJ1-2, with D hard to call. The CDR3 spans 14 residues. Germline lookup yields CDR1 SNHLY and CDR2 FYNNEI. Trimming left V 8 bases short and J 0 bases short, with 13 bases between. CDR3: CASCETLSNYGYTF. In DNA form, the CDR3 reads TGTGCCAGCTGCGAGACACTTTCTAACTATGGCTACACCTTC.

The chain couples TRBV6-1 to TRBJ2-7; D is unclear. V lost 4 bases, J lost 2 bases, and 9 bases lay in between. The CDR3 spans 13 residues. Germline CDR1 is MNHNS and CDR2 is SASEGT. CDR3: CASSGASPYEQYF. DNA for the CDR3: TGTGCCAGCAGTGGGGCCAGCCCCTACGAGCAGTACTTC.

V is TRBV10-2 and J is TRBJ2-7; 13 bases match TRBD2. The CDR3 has 15 residues. Germline V lookup: CDR1 WSHSY, CDR2 SAAADI. Trimming removed 4 bases from V and 4 bases from J; junction bases left unmatched: 4. Here the CDR3 DNA reads TGCGCCAGCAGTGGACTAGCGGGAGGACCATACGAGCAGTACTTC. Its translation is CASSGLAGGPYEQYF.

V gene TRBV11-2 combines with J gene TRBJ2-7; TRBD1 aligns across 7 bases. This CDR3 contains 14 residues. V shed 2 bases, J shed 9 bases, and the junction held 10 bases outside the gene matches. Germline CDR1 is SGHAT and CDR2 is FQNNGV. CDR3 loop: CASSLFQGETWQYF. CDR3 nucleotide sequence: TGTGCCAGCAGCTTATTCCAGGGGGAGACCTGGCAGTACTTC. Drawing the rest from reference TRBV11-2 and TRBJ2-7, the complete variable domain is EAGVAQSPRYKIIEKRQSVAFWCNPISGHATLYWYQQILGQGPKLLIQFQNNGVVDDSQLPKDRFSAERLKGVDSTLKIQPAKLEDSAVYLCASSLFQGETWQYFGPGTRLTVT.

The chain links TRBV13 to TRBJ2-3; D is perhaps TRBD2 (6 bases). Germline CDR1 is PRHDT and CDR2 is FYEKMQ (reference sequence). The CDR3 runs 15 residues. Trimming removed 5 bases at V and 8 bases at J, with 20 bases between. This CDR3 is CASSPTLSGPLTQYF. The CDR3 nucleotides are TGTGCCAGCAGCCCGACCCTAAGCGGGCCTCTTACGCAGTATTTT. Variable domain in full (rest from reference TRBV13 and TRBJ2-3): AAGVIQSPRHLIKEKRETATLKCYPIPRHDTVYWYQQGPGQDPQFLISFYEKMQSDKGSIPDRFSAQQFSDYHSELNMSSLELGDSALYFCASSPTLSGPLTQYFGPGTRLTVL.